These 10 T cell receptor beta chains share one sample of origin, sequenced in a study of blood T cell repertoires in COVID-19. Only in-frame clones appear in the TCRdb table, and some are missing; sequencing was by immunoSEQ multiplex PCR. The data contain about 170,000 clones, roughly 91% of them seen just once; the ten biggest clones take up around 5.1%. The sample taken for sequencing was peripheral blood. The receptor set was obtained from a man younger than 30 with COVID-19, enrolled during active disease.

V is TRBV2 and J is TRBJ2-7, with 7 positions matching TRBD1. The J segment lost 5 bases and the V segment lost 4 bases, leaving 8 bases of the junction unmatched. Germline V lookup: CDR1 SNHLY, CDR2 FYNNEI. The CDR3 has 14 residues. The DNA for the CDR3 is TGTGCCAGCAGTGGAGAGACAGGGAATCACGAGCAGTACTTC. This gives the protein CASSGETGNHEQYF.

This sequence joins TRBV6-5 and TRBJ2-7, with 11 bases identical to TRBD2. The V segment lost 5 bases and the J segment 2 bases; nucleotides outside the gene matches: 2. The V gene's germline CDR1 is MNHEY and CDR2 SVGAGI. The CDR3 is 14 amino acids. CDR3 loop: CASSLTSGAYEQYF. CDR3 nucleotides: TGTGCCAGCAGTCTGACTAGCGGGGCCTACGAGCAGTACTTC.

V usage is TRBV5-6 and J usage is TRBJ2-7, with D possibly TRBD2 on 5 matching bases. The CDR3 contains 14 residues. Germline CDR1 and CDR2: SGHDT and YYEEEE. The V gene lost 4 bases and the J gene lost 2 bases, with 13 bases spanning the gap. The CDR3 is CASSLRAEAYEQYF. The CDR3 DNA sequence: TGTGCCAGCAGCCTGAGGGCTGAAGCCTACGAGCAGTACTTC.

The chain has TRBV6-2 or TRBV6-3 and TRBJ1-2; D unresolved. Germline V gene lookup returns CDR1 MNHEY and CDR2 SVGEGT. This CDR3 comprises 14 residues. V was cut by 2 bases and J by 5 bases, with 12 bases left in between. In DNA form, the CDR3 reads TGTGCCAGCAGTTACAACAGCCGTGGGTATGGCTACACCTTC. This gives the protein CASSYNSRGYGYTF.

This clone was seen a single time. The rearrangement joins TRBV27 to TRBJ2-5; 8 nucleotides agree with TRBD2. CDR3 length: 16 amino acids. Losses at the gene ends were 6 bases for V and 13 bases for J; bases not matched to a gene: 22. Germline CDR1 reads MNHEY; CDR2 reads SMNVEV (reference sequence). CDR3 bases: TGTGCCAGCAGCCAAAGGGCCTCCGGGCGGGGGGCCCGTTTGTACTTC. Its translation is CASSQRASGRGARLYF.

This clone was recorded once. The V gene is TRBV19, the J gene TRBJ2-1; 9 bases align to TRBD2. This CDR3 region has 15 residues. Germline assignment: CDR1 LNHDA and CDR2 SQIVND (reference sequence). Germline trimming cut 10 bases from V and 4 bases from J; bases unmatched to any gene: 11. CDR3 coding DNA: TGTGCCACCTCTTGGGGCGGGAGGGCATACAATGAGCAGTTCTTC. Translation: CATSWGGRAYNEQFF. Full variable domain (outside the CDR3, taken from reference TRBV19 and TRBJ2-1): DGGITQSPKYLFRKEGQNVTLSCEQNLNHDAMYWYRQDPGQGLRLIYYSQIVNDFQKGDIAEGYSVSREKKESFPLTVTSAQKNPTAFYLCATSWGGRAYNEQFFGPGTRLTVL.

This clone has only a few counts. This chain connects TRBV6-4 to TRBJ2-1, with 9 nucleotides matching TRBD1. CDR1 MRHNA and CDR2 SNTAGT come from the germline V gene. The CDR3 is 13 amino acids. V gave up 4 bases and J gave up 12 bases; unmatched junction bases: 7. The CDR3 sequence is CASSASGQGGQFF. DNA for the CDR3: TGTGCCAGCAGTGCGTCGGGACAGGGAGGGCAGTTCTTC.

This clone was observed a single time. The V call is TRBV6-5, the J call TRBJ1-5; the match to TRBD1 covers 11 bases. V trimming: 6 bases; J trimming: 6 bases; junction bases outside the gene matches: 4. The CDR3 loop spans 14 amino acids. The germline V gene has CDR1 MNHEY and CDR2 SVGAGI. The CDR3 DNA reads TGTGCCAGCAGAAGGACAGGGGGCAGTCAGCCCCAGCATTTT. Protein product: CASRRTGGSQPQHF.

The rearrangement joins TRBV6-6 to TRBJ1-3, with 8 bases that match TRBD1. There are 15 residues in the CDR3. V lost 6 bases and J lost 4; bases outside the gene matches: 8. Germline CDR1 reads MNHNY; CDR2 reads SVGAGI (reference sequence). The CDR3 DNA reads TGTGCCAGCAGCACAACAGGGGGATCGGGAAACACCATATATTTT. Protein: CASSTTGGSGNTIYF.

The chain has TRBV7-9 and TRBJ2-7; TRBD2 aligns across 10 bases. With 4 bases clipped from V and 1 base from J, the junction kept 4 bases outside the gene matches. CDR1 is SEHNR, CDR2 FQNEAQ, per germline (reference sequence). This CDR3 spans 15 amino acids. The CDR3 sequence is CASSSSGRPSYEQYF. DNA of the CDR3: TGTGCCAGCAGCTCTAGCGGGAGACCTTCCTACGAGCAGTACTTC.